The 15 T cell receptor beta chains listed next were all sequenced from one sample in a study of Graves' ophthalmopathy and Graves' hyperthyroidism. TCR beta CDR3 amplification used RNA transcripts. A first-round RT-PCR used HTBI primers, followed by a second-round multiplex PCR. TCRdb re-analysed the multiplex PCR reads in MiXCR, keeping a single row per CDR3 protein. The data contain 170,000 or so distinct CDR3 sequences, approximately 40% of them singletons. Sequencing was performed on peripheral blood. The receptors originated from a man aged 25-40 years with Graves' ophthalmopathy.

This clonotype has ten or more counts. The rearrangement links TRBV6-1 to TRBJ1-5, with 11 bases fitting TRBD1. V lost 2 bases, J lost 0 bases, and 6 bases stayed unmatched. Germline CDR1 is MNHNS and CDR2 is SASEGT. This CDR3 region has 18 residues. CDR3 loop: CASSERDRGVYSNQPQHF. The CDR3 bases are TGTGCCAGCAGTGAAAGGGACAGGGGGGTCTATAGCAATCAGCCCCAGCATTTT.

The table lists this clonotype with many counts. This is likely a read error, given that the CDR3 carries no conserved phenylalanine or tryptophan at its end. The J gene is TRBJ2-5, the V gene TRBV18; D unclear. Trimming took off 0 bases at V and 2 bases at J, with 7 bases between the two ends. In germline, CDR1 is KGHSH, CDR2 LQKENI. The CDR3 length is 14 residues. As DNA, the CDR3 is TGTGCCAGCTCACCACCGATGGGGCAAGAGACCCAGTACTCC. Amino acids: CASSPPMGQETQYS.

This clonotype was detected ten times or more. J is TRBJ2-7 and V is TRBV12-3 or TRBV12-4, with D uncertain. The CDR3 runs 16 residues. V dropped 1 base and J dropped 5 bases, with 18 bases sitting between them. CDR3 in DNA: TGTGCCAGCAGTTTAGGGTATTTCGGCAGGTTGAACGAGCAGTACTTC. Protein sequence: CASSLGYFGRLNEQYF.

Turning to this clonotype: One junction end does not reproduce the germline sequence, and a read error may be involved. The chain combines TRBV28 with TRBJ2-2, with D unclear. Germline CDR1 MDHEN, CDR2 SYDVKM. The CDR3 covers 12 residues. CDR3 region: CAISMGTGELFF. Written as DNA, the CDR3 is TGTGCCATCAGTATGGGGACCGGGGAGCTGTTTTTT.

The chain employs TRBV12-3 or TRBV12-4 and TRBJ1-1, with 7 bases aligning to TRBD1. The V and J ends lost 8 bases and 6 bases, in that order; junction bases with no gene match: 21. The CDR3 contains 17 residues. The CDR3 DNA follows: TGTGCCAGCTCACCGGGGACAGTGAGAACATTGCGCGCTGAAGCTTTCTTT. Residues: CASSPGTVRTLRAEAFF.

This clonotype was detected ten times or more. This chain uses TRBV28 with TRBJ2-4, with 7 positions matching TRBD2. J lost 1 base, V lost 2 bases, and 11 bases had no gene match. The germline CDR1 and CDR2 sequences are MDHEN and SYDVKM. This CDR3 is 18 amino acids long. CDR3 coding DNA: TGTGCCAGCAGTTTAGAATGGCGGCGGGAGACCGCCAAAAACATTCAGTACTTC. Protein: CASSLEWRRETAKNIQYF.

Many counts were recorded for this clonotype. This chain links TRBV2 with TRBJ1-1, with D perhaps TRBD1 (5 bases). The length of the CDR3 is 14 residues. The V gene's germline CDR1 is SNHLY and CDR2 FYNNEI. V was shortened by 7 bases and J by 3 bases, with 15 bases between the two germline ends. The DNA of the CDR3 is TGTGCCAGCACCCGGCCTGGGGGAGACACTGAAGCTTTCTTT. Translating gives CASTRPGGDTEAFF.

This clonotype was observed once. The chain is built from TRBV28 and TRBJ2-5; perhaps TRBD2 as D (6 bases). CDR3 length: 14 amino acids. Germline values: CDR1 MDHEN, CDR2 SYDVKM. The ends were cut back, 6 bases at V and 5 bases at J, with 16 bases in the middle. Here the CDR3 reads CASSPPPGRETQYF. The CDR3 DNA reads TGTGCCAGCAGCCCGCCCCCTGGGAGGGAGACCCAGTACTTC.

J is TRBJ1-5 and V is TRBV6-1; 7 nucleotides agree with TRBD1. The CDR3 has 15 residues. From germline, CDR1 is MNHNS and CDR2 SASEGT. The V gene end was trimmed by 5 bases and the J gene end by 0 bases; junction bases not matched to a gene: 4. The CDR3 bases are TGTGCCAGCAGTCTCACAGGGGTTAGCAATCAGCCCCAGCATTTT. This sequence encodes CASSLTGVSNQPQHF.

On this clonotype itself: The junction departs from the called germline gene at one end, perhaps through a read error. This chain links TRBV12-3 or TRBV12-4 with TRBJ2-2; 8 bases agree with TRBD2. The CDR3 totals 15 residues. The CDR3 protein is CASSLAGLGTGELFF. In DNA, the CDR3 is TGTGCCAGCAGCTTAGCGGGATTGGGCACCGGGGAGCTGTTTTTT.

CDR3 DNA: TGTGCCACCAGCAGAAGCCTAGCGGGGGCCTACGAGCAGTACTTC. As protein: CATSRSLAGAYEQYF. V gene TRBV15 combines with J gene TRBJ2-7; 10 bases map to TRBD2. The V segment lost 2 bases and the J segment 2 bases; nucleotides outside the gene matches: 3. The CDR3 has 15 residues. Germline CDR1 and CDR2: LNHNV and YYDKDF (reference sequence). Combining the CDR3 with reference TRBV15 and TRBJ2-7 gives the whole variable domain DAMVIQNPRYQVTQFGKPVTLSCSQTLNHNVMYWYQQKSSQAPKLLFHYYDKDFNNEADTPDNFQSRRPNTSFCFLDIRSPGLGDTAMYLCATSRSLAGAYEQYFGPGTRLTVT.

In regard to this clonotype: This may be a read error, as it is one base from a much larger clone. The chain employs TRBV18 and TRBJ1-5; D may be TRBD1 (6 bases). The CDR3 is made up of 15 amino acids. The V gene's germline CDR1 is KGHSH and CDR2 LQKENI. The CDR3 loop reads CTSSPGQNSNQPQHF. The CDR3 nucleotides are TGTACCAGCTCCCCTGGACAGAATAGCAATCAGCCCCAGCATTTT.

This clonotype has at least ten counts. The chain employs TRBV5-1 and TRBJ2-3, with D possibly matching TRBD1 (5 bases). The CDR3 is 16 residues long. V lost 0 bases, J lost 2 bases, and 13 bases lay in between. Germline V gene data show CDR1 as SGHRS and CDR2 as YFSETQ. CDR3 in amino acids: CASSLDPGHDTDTQYF. The CDR3 region has the DNA TGCGCCAGCAGCTTGGATCCCGGACACGACACAGATACGCAGTATTTT. The entire variable domain, with the rest obtained from reference TRBV5-1 and TRBJ2-3, is as follows: KAGVTQTPRYLIKTRGQQVTLSCSPISGHRSVSWYQQTPGQGLQFLFEYFSETQRNKGNFPGRFSGRQFSNSRSEMNVSTLELGDSALYLCASSLDPGHDTDTQYFGPGTRLTVL.

This clonotype occurred many times. This sequence joins TRBV7-3 and TRBJ2-2; 13 bases are a match to TRBD2. The CDR3 is made up of 19 amino acids. V was clipped by 5 bases and J by 4 bases; unmatched bases: 13. Germline V gene data show CDR1 as SGHTA and CDR2 as FQGTGA. CDR3 bases: TGTGCCAGCAGCCCCCTGCCCCCGGGACTAGCGGGAACCACCGGGGAGCTGTTTTTT. This codes for CASSPLPPGLAGTTGELFF.

The chain recombines TRBV7-2 with TRBJ2-7; 10 bases fit TRBD2. This CDR3 has 15 residues. CDR1 is SGHTA, CDR2 FQGNSA, per germline. V lost 3 bases to trimming and J lost 2 bases; unmatched junction nucleotides: 4. DNA for the CDR3: TGTGCCAGCAGCTTTAAAGCGGGAGGGCCCTACGAGCAGTACTTC. Translation: CASSFKAGGPYEQYF.